The present TCR beta chain was sequenced within a study of T-cell reconstitution after alpha-beta-depleted transplantation in children. Points from the study as a whole: Where alpha-beta T cells came from about two months after transplant was reportedly several hundred expanded graft clones. Hyperexpanded clones declined; after one year, newly produced T cells mostly supplied diversity.

Trimming took 7 bases from V and 1 from J, leaving 8 bases between them. The CDR3 has 14 amino acids. Researchers prepared the TCRbeta library using unique molecular identifiers, the study reports. TCRdb analysed the PCR reads with MiXCR anew, one entry per CDR3 protein. The repertoire holds 300,000 to 350,000 distinct CDR3 sequences, with approximately 23% as singletons. A remark on this clonotype: What it binds is unknown.

The sequence was obtained from a male patient between 5 and 17 years old who had a stem cell transplant for acute lymphoblastic leukemia, so the T cells may come from the graft donor. Sequencing used PBMCs, mostly from graft donor cells, obtained 180 days after TCRalphabeta/CD19-depleted stem cell transplant. The J gene is TRBJ1-6, the V gene TRBV12-3 or TRBV12-4; D remains ambiguous. In nucleotides, the CDR3 is TGTGCCAGCACCCGAGGGTCCTATAATTCACCCCTCCACTTT. Protein sequence: CASTRGSYNSPLHF.